Below are 29 T cell receptor beta chains sequenced from a single sample in a study of cytomegalovirus exposure and HLA in healthy donors (dated by TCRdb to about 2017). The library was produced with the immunoSEQ multiplex PCR assay. For the multiplex PCR, a mixture combining 60 forward primers for TCR Vbeta segments and 13 reverse primers for TCR Jbeta segments was used. Held by TCRdb, this immuneACCESS table contains in-frame sequences only and omits some clones. Under half of the omission traces to an unresolved V gene where checked; the cause of the rest is unknown. The sample contains about 150,000 clones, 65% to 85% of them found a single time. The leading ten clones occupy around 7% of the sample. Sequenced input: PBMCs. Every receptor here comes from a woman in her 40s in good health and CMV-seropositive.

V and J are TRBV28 and TRBJ1-1; D is possibly TRBD1 (6 bases). The CDR3 loop spans 15 amino acids. Germline CDR1 reads MDHEN; CDR2 reads SYDVKM. The germline V and J ends were trimmed by 3 bases and 3 bases, with 14 bases remaining between them. The CDR3 region is CASSLAGGQHTEAFF. The CDR3, as DNA: TGTGCCAGCAGTTTGGCGGGGGGACAACACACTGAAGCTTTCTTT.

The chain links TRBV19 to TRBJ1-4; no firm D call. The germline V gene has CDR1 LNHDA and CDR2 SQIVND (reference sequence). Trimming left V 4 bases short and J 8 bases short, with 14 bases between. The CDR3 is made up of 14 amino acids. The CDR3 loop reads CASSRSRGGEKLFF. The CDR3 DNA is TGTGCCAGTAGTAGGTCCCGTGGAGGCGAAAAACTGTTTTTT.

V is TRBV5-1 and J is TRBJ2-1; TRBD2 agrees at 7 bases. Per germline, CDR1 SGHRS and CDR2 YFSETQ. The CDR3 contains 14 residues. V was pared by 3 bases and J by 9 bases, with 9 bases of the junction left unmatched. The CDR3 here is CASSSQRGYSEQFF. The CDR3 coding sequence is TGCGCCAGCAGCTCTCAGCGGGGCTATAGTGAGCAGTTCTTC.

The chain couples TRBV4-2 to TRBJ1-4, with D possibly being TRBD1 (6 bases). V lost 3 bases to trimming and J lost 0 bases, with 23 bases between them. This CDR3 spans 20 amino acids. The germline V gene encodes CDR1 LGHNA and CDR2 YNFKEQ. The CDR3 region is CASSQTSAGGTTATNEKLFF. The DNA for the CDR3 is TGTGCCAGCAGCCAGACGAGCGCGGGGGGGACAACCGCAACTAATGAAAAACTGTTTTTT.

The chain carries TRBV19 and TRBJ1-2, with D tentatively TRBD1 (5 bases). V was trimmed by 5 bases and J by 8 bases, leaving 18 bases between them. CDR1 and CDR2 from the germline V gene are LNHDA and SQIVND (reference sequence). The CDR3 contains 14 residues. The CDR3 reads CASSWGQGELGYTF. The CDR3 DNA reads as TGTGCCAGTAGTTGGGGCCAAGGAGAATTGGGCTACACCTTC.

The rearrangement joins TRBV6-6 to TRBJ2-5; no reliable D call. CDR3 length equals 11 residues. V dropped 4 bases and J dropped 3 bases, with 3 bases sitting between them. CDR1 MNHNY and CDR2 SVGAGI come from the germline V gene (reference sequence). In nucleotides, the CDR3 is TGTGCCAGCAGTTCCGAAGAGACCCAGTACTTC. Its protein product is CASSSEETQYF.

This clone appeared a few times. The chain combines TRBV7-9 with TRBJ1-2, with D uncertain. The CDR3 covers 12 residues. Germline values: CDR1 SEHNR, CDR2 FQNEAQ (reference sequence). V was shortened by 3 bases and J by 8 bases, with 10 bases between the two germline ends. The CDR3 DNA sequence: TGTGCCAGCAGCTTGGCAGGCGGGGGCTACACCTTC. Its translation is CASSLAGGGYTF.

Turning to this clone: Other DNA sequences in this specimen translate into the identical CDR3. V gene TRBV5-6 combines with J gene TRBJ1-5, with D perhaps matching TRBD1 (5 bases). The V gene's germline CDR1 is SGHDT and CDR2 YYEEEE. The CDR3 sequence is 13 residues long. The V and J ends lost 2 bases and 5 bases respectively, with 8 bases between them. CDR3 region: CASSFGGDQPQHF. CDR3 nucleotides: TGTGCCAGCAGCTTCGGGGGAGATCAGCCCCAGCATTTT.

This clone showed up just a few times. J is TRBJ1-1 and V is TRBV5-1; 8 bases line up with TRBD1. Trimming at V came to 2 bases and at J to 6 bases, leaving 6 bases not matched to a gene. In germline, CDR1 is SGHRS, CDR2 YFSETQ. This CDR3 has 14 amino acids. In DNA, the CDR3 is TGCGCCAGCAGCTTTAAGGACAGGGAATCTGAAGCTTTCTTT. This translates into CASSFKDRESEAFF.

The chain combines TRBV30 with TRBJ1-6; 8 bases align to TRBD1. The V and J ends lost 6 bases and 10 bases, in that order; junction bases with no gene match: 17. This CDR3 spans 16 amino acids. Looked up from germline, CDR1 is GTSNPN and CDR2 is SVGIG (reference sequence). The CDR3, as DNA: TGTGCCTGCGACAGGGGCGGCGGGGGGGGTGGGTCACCCCTCCACTTT. It is translated as CACDRGGGGGGSPLHF.

V is TRBV19 and J is TRBJ1-1; D remains unclear. Germline CDR1 LNHDA, CDR2 SQIVND (reference sequence). The V gene lost 5 bases and the J gene lost 0 bases, with 4 bases spanning the gap. The length of the CDR3 is 12 residues. The CDR3 spells CASSAMNTEAFF. The CDR3 nucleotides are TGTGCCAGTAGTGCTATGAACACTGAAGCTTTCTTT.

The chain couples TRBV6-4 to TRBJ1-2; D perhaps matches TRBD1 (5 bases). This CDR3 has 12 amino acids. V was shortened by 7 bases and J by 3 bases, with 9 bases between the two germline ends. In germline, CDR1 is MRHNA, CDR2 SNTAGT. CDR3: CASTWGDYGYTF. The DNA of the CDR3 is TGTGCCAGCACATGGGGGGACTATGGCTACACCTTC.

The rearrangement uses TRBV18 and TRBJ2-1, with a weak D call TRBD1 (5 bases). There are 17 residues in the CDR3. The germline V gene has CDR1 KGHSH and CDR2 LQKENI. V was shortened by 0 bases and J by 3 bases, with 15 bases between the two germline ends. The CDR3 DNA sequence: TGTGCCAGCTCACCACCCGACAGAGCTCCGGTCTACAATGAGCAGTTCTTC. Residues: CASSPPDRAPVYNEQFF.

This chain connects TRBV7-8 to TRBJ1-6; D might be TRBD1 (5 bases). Germline V gene lookup returns CDR1 SGHVS and CDR2 FQNEAQ. This CDR3 contains 14 residues. The V gene lost 2 bases and the J gene lost 7 bases, with 9 bases spanning the gap. CDR3 sequence: CASSLYRGNSPLHF. For the CDR3, the DNA is TGTGCCAGCAGCTTATATAGGGGAAATTCACCCCTCCACTTT.

The chain joins TRBV28 to TRBJ2-2; the match to TRBD1 covers 8 bases. The CDR3 is 16 amino acids. Trimming took 6 bases from V and 5 from J; bases not matched to a gene: 11. The germline V gene encodes CDR1 MDHEN and CDR2 SYDVKM. CDR3: CASSGPGGVMTGELFF. The CDR3, as DNA: TGTGCCAGCAGCGGCCCAGGGGGCGTTATGACCGGGGAGCTGTTTTTT.

This clone came up a few times. The J gene is TRBJ2-3, the V gene TRBV6-6; D might be TRBD2 (5 bases). V was cut by 7 bases and J by 0 bases, with 11 bases left in between. CDR3 length: 14 residues. Germline CDR1 MNHNY, CDR2 SVGAGI (reference sequence). The CDR3: CASTSGSSTDTQYF. In DNA, the CDR3 is TGTGCCAGCACCTCGGGGTCCAGCACAGATACGCAGTATTTT.

The chain carries TRBV7-9 and TRBJ2-3; D not certain. Germline values: CDR1 SEHNR, CDR2 FQNEAQ (reference sequence). The length of the CDR3 is 12 residues. Trimming shortened V by 5 bases and J by 3 bases, and 6 bases separated the two germline ends. The CDR3 loop is CASSPPTDTQYF. In nucleotides, the CDR3 is TGTGCCAGCAGCCCCCCGACAGATACGCAGTATTTT.

The gene calls are TRBV2 and TRBJ1-1, with D possibly TRBD1 on 5 matching bases. Germline CDR1 is SNHLY and CDR2 is FYNNEI. The V and J ends lost 2 bases and 0 bases respectively, with 10 bases between them. This CDR3 spans 15 amino acids. CDR3 loop: CASSEPGQVNTEAFF. Written as DNA, the CDR3 is TGTGCCAGCAGTGAACCAGGGCAGGTGAACACTGAAGCTTTCTTT.

V and J are TRBV27 and TRBJ2-1, with TRBD2 identical over 7 bases. V was clipped by 5 bases and J by 4 bases; unmatched bases: 2. The CDR3 runs 13 residues. Germline V gene lookup returns CDR1 MNHEY and CDR2 SMNVEV (reference sequence). This CDR3 reads CASSGGVYNEQFF. The CDR3 DNA reads TGTGCCAGCAGTGGGGGGGTTTACAATGAGCAGTTCTTC.

V and J are TRBV7-2 and TRBJ1-2, with 11 bases that match TRBD1. The germline gives CDR1 SGHTA, CDR2 FQGNSA. This CDR3 comprises 15 residues. The ends lost 1 base at V and 4 bases at J; junction bases unmatched: 2. CDR3 DNA: TGTGCCAGCAGCTTAGGGACAGGGGGCGCCTATGGCTACACCTTC. This translates into CASSLGTGGAYGYTF.

The V call is TRBV7-6, the J call TRBJ1-5; TRBD1 agrees at 12 bases. The CDR3 has 19 amino acids. Trimming at V came to 5 bases and at J to 6 bases, leaving 17 bases not matched to a gene. Germline CDR1 reads SGHVS; CDR2 reads FNYEAQ. The CDR3, as DNA: TGTGCCAGCAGCCAGAGGTCGCGGGACAGGGGGCTACACGGTCAGCCCCAGCATTTT. Its protein is CASSQRSRDRGLHGQPQHF.

This clone was detected once. An end of the junction differs from the germline gene, which may be a read error. This chain links TRBV7-9 with TRBJ2-7, with D uncertain. Germline assignment: CDR1 SEHNR and CDR2 FQNEAQ (reference sequence). The CDR3 consists of 13 residues. Here the CDR3 reads CSSSLESSYEQYF. CDR3 in DNA: TGTTCCAGCAGCTTGGAGAGCTCCTACGAGCAGTACTTC.

The CDR3: CAWRRQVEAFF. CDR3 nucleotides: TGTGCCTGGAGAAGACAGGTTGAAGCTTTCTTT. This rearrangement joins TRBV30 to TRBJ1-1; tentatively, D is TRBD1 (6 bases). This CDR3 region has 11 residues. V was trimmed by 3 bases and J by 7 bases, leaving 9 bases between them. CDR1 is GTSNPN, CDR2 SVGIG, per germline (reference sequence).

The chain combines TRBV9 with TRBJ1-5; 7 nucleotides agree with TRBD1. Trimming took 4 bases from V and 4 from J; bases not matched to a gene: 8. Germline V CDR1 and CDR2: SGDLS, YYNGEE. The CDR3 covers 15 residues. The CDR3 DNA is TGTGCCAGCAGCTCTACGGGACAGAAGAATCAGCCCCAGCATTTT. Its translation: CASSSTGQKNQPQHF.

The chain has TRBV15 and TRBJ2-5; D is perhaps TRBD1 (5 bases). Germline-derived CDR1 and CDR2 are LNHNV and YYDKDF (reference sequence). CDR3 size: 15 residues. The V end lost 1 base, the J end lost 4 bases, and 13 bases lay between the germline ends. In DNA form, the CDR3 reads TGTGCCACCAGCAGAGGGGCCAGGGAAGCAGAGACCCAGTACTTC. Residues: CATSRGAREAETQYF.

The rearrangement uses TRBV5-1 and TRBJ2-3, with 15 nucleotides matching TRBD2. This CDR3 comprises 18 residues. Germline assignment: CDR1 SGHRS and CDR2 YFSETQ. J gave up 2 bases and V 5 bases, and 9 bases lay outside the gene matches. The CDR3 nucleotides are TGCGCCAGCAGTTCTGGACTAGCGGGGGGGCAGTTCACAGATACGCAGTATTTT. It translates to CASSSGLAGGQFTDTQYF.

The chain couples TRBV2 to TRBJ1-2; 11 positions agree with TRBD1. Germline CDR1 reads SNHLY; CDR2 reads FYNNEI. This CDR3 region has 15 residues. J gave up 7 bases and V 2 bases, and 6 bases lay outside the gene matches. The CDR3 DNA follows: TGTGCCAGCAGTGAACGGACAGGGGGCTCGGGTGGCTACACCTTC. Translating it yields CASSERTGGSGGYTF.

The chain couples TRBV19 to TRBJ1-5, with TRBD1 matching 9 bases. Germline CDR1 LNHDA, CDR2 SQIVND (reference sequence). The CDR3 covers 17 residues. The junction had 11 bases not matched to a gene; V was cut back by 1 base and J by 7 bases. CDR3 in amino acids: CASSIAPIHRGLQPQHF. The CDR3 coding sequence is TGTGCCAGTAGTATAGCGCCCATACACAGGGGGCTCCAGCCCCAGCATTTT.

Worth noting for this clone: No conserved phenylalanine or tryptophan ends this CDR3, so it is likely a read error. The V and J genes are TRBV10-3 and TRBJ2-7, with D maybe TRBD1 (6 bases). V lost 0 bases to trimming and J lost 4 bases, with 10 bases between them. Germline V lookup: CDR1 ENHRY, CDR2 SYGVKD. CDR3 length equals 14 residues. The CDR3 protein is CAISESQGIYEQYC. CDR3 DNA sequence: TGTGCCATCAGTGAGTCTCAGGGGATATACGAGCAGTACTGC.